The 2 T cell receptor beta chains listed next were all sequenced from one sample in a study of T-cell memory formation after mild COVID-19. One entry per CDR3 protein, called by TCRdb with MiXCR from the 5' RACE reads. The repertoire holds 450,000 to 700,000 distinct CDR3 sequences, with roughly 18% as singletons. Sequenced: PBMCs or a T cell subset sorted from them (not recorded which). Receptor source: an adult woman who had mild COVID-19 (a few samples of this study predate the infection). Cell type and time point are not known.

The rearrangement links TRBV5-1 to TRBJ2-5, with D possibly matching TRBD2 (5 bases). The CDR3 is made up of 15 amino acids. Trimming took off 0 bases at V and 7 bases at J, with 16 bases between the two ends. In germline, CDR1 is SGHRS, CDR2 YFSETQ. The CDR3 DNA follows: TGCGCCAGCAGCTTGGTGGTGGACTCCCCTGGGACCCAGTACTTC. Protein sequence: CASSLVVDSPGTQYF.

The CDR3: CASSQGGGQTLAKNIQYF. In nucleotides, the CDR3 is TGCGCCAGCAGCCAAGGAGGAGGTCAGACTCTAGCCAAAAACATTCAGTACTTC. V is TRBV4-1 and J is TRBJ2-4, with TRBD2 as a possible D gene (5 bases). The germline CDR1 and CDR2 sequences are MGHRA and YSYEKL. The CDR3 is 18 amino acids. Trimming took off 1 base at V and 0 bases at J, with 16 bases between the two ends.